Listed here are 30 T cell receptor beta chains from one sample, sequenced in a study of T cells in localized non-small cell lung cancer. TCRdb's table, derived via immunoSEQ multiplex PCR, lists solely in-frame clones and lacks some. Among nearly 15,000 clones listed, about 85% were seen once. The sample was peripheral blood, taken before any cancer treatment. These receptors all stem from a female donor aged 60 or older with stage I squamous cell lung carcinoma.

The gene calls are TRBV30 and TRBJ1-2; no clear D gene. The CDR3 is 12 amino acids. Per germline, CDR1 GTSNPN and CDR2 SVGIG (reference sequence). Trimming took off 3 bases at V and 0 bases at J, with 5 bases between the two ends. The CDR3 region is CAWSLANYGYTF. CDR3 bases: TGTGCCTGGAGCTTAGCTAACTATGGCTACACCTTC.

The rearrangement links TRBV6-5 to TRBJ1-1; the D is unclear. The CDR3 contains 13 residues. CDR1 MNHEY and CDR2 SVGAGI come from the germline V gene. Trimming removed 6 bases from V and 0 bases from J, with 8 bases in between. The CDR3 nucleotides are TGTGCCAGCAGAAACGACATGAACACTGAAGCTTTCTTT. This translates into CASRNDMNTEAFF.

Only one count was recorded for this clone. CDR3 amino acids: CASSYSGQEQFF. The CDR3 nucleotides are TGTGCCAGCAGTTACTCTGGGCAGGAGCAGTTCTTC. The chain joins TRBV6-5 to TRBJ2-1, with D unclear. Trimming took 0 bases from V and 10 from J, leaving 7 bases between them. CDR1 and CDR2 from the germline V gene are MNHEY and SVGAGI. The CDR3 length is 12 residues.

This chain's CDR3 is CASSLVGGTANTGELFF. CDR3 bases: TGTGCCAGCAGCTTAGTTGGGGGGACGGCGAACACCGGGGAGCTGTTTTTT. The V gene is TRBV11-2, the J gene TRBJ2-2; weak D call: TRBD2 (6 bases). V shed 1 base and J shed 0 bases, with 12 bases lying between them. This CDR3 comprises 17 residues. CDR1 SGHAT and CDR2 FQNNGV come from the germline V gene.

V usage is TRBV21-1 and J usage is TRBJ1-3. TRBV21-1 has pseudogene status. The CDR3 extends over 19 amino acids. The CDR3 coding sequence is TGTGCCAGCAGCAAAAAGGTGATACCGTGGGGGGGTATACAGGACACCATATATTTT. Translating gives CASSKKVIPWGGIQDTIYF.

The chain joins TRBV28 to TRBJ1-2, with unresolved D. The CDR3 is made up of 13 amino acids. Per the germline V gene, CDR1 is MDHEN and CDR2 is SYDVKM. V was clipped by 5 bases and J by 8 bases, with 15 bases between them. In DNA form, the CDR3 reads TGTGCCAGCAGTCCATCCACCTCTTTGGGCTACACCTTC. It codes for CASSPSTSLGYTF.

This clone has only one observation. This sequence joins TRBV29-1 and TRBJ2-3; tentatively, D is TRBD1 (8 bases). CDR1 SQVTM and CDR2 ANQGSEA come from the germline V gene. Trimming pared 7 bases from V and 3 bases from J, leaving 20 bases between. The CDR3 spans 15 residues. The CDR3 nucleotides are TGCAGCGCTGGGGGGGATGACAGGGGAACAGATACGCAGTATTTT. Translation gives CSAGGDDRGTDTQYF.

J is TRBJ2-7 and V is TRBV16; D perhaps matches TRBD2 (6 bases). V lost 0 bases, J lost 4 bases, and 7 bases lay in between. CDR3 size: 13 residues. Germline lookup yields CDR1 KGHSY and CDR2 FQNENV. CDR3 sequence: CASSQSGGYEQYF. CDR3 in DNA: TGTGCCAGCAGCCAATCCGGGGGTTACGAGCAGTACTTC. Using reference TRBV16 and TRBJ2-7 for the parts outside the CDR3, the full variable domain is GEEVAQTPKHLVRGEGQKAKLYCAPIKGHSYVFWYQQVLKNEFKFLISFQNENVFDETGMPKERFSAKCLPNSPCSLEIQATKLEDSAVYFCASSQSGGYEQYFGPGTRLTVT.

This rearrangement joins TRBV19 to TRBJ2-3, with 8 bases that match TRBD2. CDR1 LNHDA and CDR2 SQIVND come from the germline V gene (reference sequence). V gave up 7 bases and J gave up 0 bases; unmatched junction bases: 6. This CDR3 is built from 15 residues. CDR3 coding DNA: TGTGCCAGTACCCTCACTAGCGGAAGCACAGATACGCAGTATTTT. Translating it yields CASTLTSGSTDTQYF.

CDR3 DNA: TGTGCCAGTAGTATTACGCAGCCATATAGCAATCAGCCCCAGCATTTT. Protein product: CASSITQPYSNQPQHF. This chain uses TRBV19 with TRBJ1-5; D is unclear. The CDR3 consists of 16 residues. Germline V lookup: CDR1 LNHDA, CDR2 SQIVND (reference sequence). V lost 3 bases, J lost 0 bases, and 12 bases lay in between.

The chain links TRBV18 to TRBJ1-1; no definite D call. Trimming stripped 3 bases from V and 1 base from J, with 6 bases between. The CDR3 loop spans 13 amino acids. CDR1 and CDR2 (germline): KGHSH, LQKENI. The CDR3, as DNA: TGTGCCAGCTCACCTGAAACGAACACTGAAGCTTTCTTT. This codes for CASSPETNTEAFF.

The V gene is TRBV10-1, the J gene TRBJ1-4, with D unresolved. Looked up from germline, CDR1 is WNHNN and CDR2 is SYGVQD (reference sequence). Trimming left V 3 bases short and J 7 bases short, with 3 bases between. The CDR3 is made up of 11 amino acids. The CDR3 DNA is TGCGCCAGCAGTGACAGTGAAAAACTGTTTTTT. Translating it yields CASSDSEKLFF.

This chain links TRBV5-1 with TRBJ1-3; TRBD1 agrees at 8 bases. Trimming removed 5 bases from V and 2 bases from J; junction bases left unmatched: 3. The CDR3 sequence is 14 residues long. Looked up from germline, CDR1 is SGHRS and CDR2 is YFSETQ. The CDR3 DNA reads as TGCGCCAGCAGACCACAGGGGGCTGGAAACACCATATATTTT. Translated: CASRPQGAGNTIYF.

The rearrangement joins TRBV9 to TRBJ2-5; D unresolved. The ends were cut back, 2 bases at V and 2 bases at J, with 13 bases in the middle. CDR1 is SGDLS and CDR2 is YYNGEE in the germline V gene. The CDR3 totals 15 residues. In DNA form, the CDR3 reads TGTGCCAGCAGCGTTGCGCCAGACGGGCAAGAGACCCAGTACTTC. Protein sequence: CASSVAPDGQETQYF.

The J gene is TRBJ2-3, the V gene TRBV15; 7 bases are shared with TRBD1. This CDR3 comprises 13 residues. The trim removed 6 bases at V and 2 bases at J, leaving 2 bases unmatched. The germline V gene encodes CDR1 LNHNV and CDR2 YYDKDF (reference sequence). DNA of the CDR3: TGTGCCACCAGAGGGGGCCACACAGATACGCAGTATTTT. Translating gives CATRGGHTDTQYF.

The V and J genes are TRBV4-2 and TRBJ1-3, with D possibly TRBD1 on 5 matching bases. The length of the CDR3 is 17 residues. Trimming took off 0 bases at V and 4 bases at J, with 16 bases between the two ends. The V gene's germline CDR1 is LGHNA and CDR2 YNFKEQ. CDR3 sequence (DNA): TGTGCCAGCAGCCAAGATCAGGGACTCTTGGGGGGAAACACCATATATTTT. It codes for CASSQDQGLLGGNTIYF.

The DNA of the CDR3 is TGTGCCAGCAGCTTATCCCAGGTCGGAGGCTACACCTTC. Translation: CASSLSQVGGYTF. The chain recombines TRBV7-2 with TRBJ1-2, with D unresolved. The CDR3 spans 13 residues. Germline CDR1 and CDR2: SGHTA and FQGNSA. The V gene lost 2 bases and the J gene lost 8 bases, with 12 bases spanning the gap.

J is TRBJ1-5 and V is TRBV6-6; 7 nucleotides align to TRBD1. CDR3 size: 15 residues. Germline V gene sequence: CDR1 MNHNY, CDR2 SVGAGI (reference sequence). V shed 6 bases and J 3 bases; nucleotides not matched to a gene: 8. The CDR3 DNA follows: TGTGCCAGCAGGGGCCGGACAGGACTCAATCAGCCCCAGCATTTT. This sequence encodes CASRGRTGLNQPQHF.

The V gene is TRBV28, the J gene TRBJ1-1; D is unclear. Germline loops: CDR1 MDHEN, CDR2 SYDVKM. Trimming removed 1 base at V and 0 bases at J, with 6 bases between. This CDR3 is 14 amino acids long. The CDR3 region is CASSLLRMNTEAFF. DNA of the CDR3: TGTGCCAGCAGTTTATTACGGATGAACACTGAAGCTTTCTTT. Using reference TRBV28 and TRBJ1-1 for the parts outside the CDR3, the full variable domain is DVKVTQSSRYLVKRTGEKVFLECVQDMDHENMFWYRQDPGLGLRLIYFSYDVKMKEKGDIPEGYSVSREKKERFSLILESASTNQTSMYLCASSLLRMNTEAFFGQGTRLTVV.

V and J are TRBV15 and TRBJ2-6; TRBD1 might be the D (5 bases). This CDR3 spans 15 amino acids. Trimming removed 4 bases from V and 4 bases from J, with 11 bases in between. The germline V gene has CDR1 LNHNV and CDR2 YYDKDF (reference sequence). The CDR3 spells CATSTRVAGANVLTF. Here the CDR3 DNA reads TGTGCCACCAGCACCAGGGTGGCGGGGGCCAACGTCCTGACTTTC. Based on the CDR3 plus reference TRBV15 and TRBJ2-6, the full variable domain is DAMVIQNPRYQVTQFGKPVTLSCSQTLNHNVMYWYQQKSSQAPKLLFHYYDKDFNNEADTPDNFQSRRPNTSFCFLDIRSPGLGDTAMYLCATSTRVAGANVLTFGAGSRLTVL.

The rearrangement links TRBV9 to TRBJ1-1; 8 bases are shared with TRBD1. The CDR3 is 16 residues long. The junction had 12 bases not matched to a gene; V was cut back by 3 bases and J by 5 bases. Germline V gene lookup returns CDR1 SGDLS and CDR2 YYNGEE. The CDR3 DNA sequence: TGTGCCAGCAGCGGCGGACAGGGAAGGTGGGGAACTGAAGCTTTCTTT. This sequence encodes CASSGGQGRWGTEAFF.

Remarks on this clone: One junction end disagrees with the germline gene, perhaps due to a read error. The chain employs TRBV4-3 and TRBJ1-4, with 7 nucleotides matching TRBD1. CDR3 length: 16 amino acids. Germline CDR1 reads LGHNA; CDR2 reads YSLEER. The CDR3 nucleotides read TGCGCCAGCAGGCAAGCGGGGGGACAGAGTAATGAAAAACTGTTTTTT. Translating it yields CASRQAGGQSNEKLFF.

The genes are TRBV9 and TRBJ2-1; D unresolved. From germline, CDR1 is SGDLS and CDR2 YYNGEE. V shed 0 bases and J shed 7 bases, with 11 bases lying between them. The CDR3 runs 14 residues. The CDR3 DNA follows: TGTGCCAGCAGCGTAGGGAGTGGGCCAAATGAGCAGTTCTTC. It translates to CASSVGSGPNEQFF.

The gene calls are TRBV14 and TRBJ1-1, with D perhaps matching TRBD1 (5 bases). Per germline, CDR1 SGHDN and CDR2 FVKESK. CDR3 length: 14 amino acids. V was shortened by 0 bases and J by 11 bases, with 16 bases between the two germline ends. The CDR3 loop is CASSQDLRQTRAFF. CDR3 nucleotide sequence: TGTGCCAGCAGCCAAGACCTTCGACAGACGCGGGCTTTCTTT. Full variable domain (rest looked up from reference TRBV14 and TRBJ1-1): EAGVTQFPSHSVIEKGQTVTLRCDPISGHDNLYWYRRVMGKEIKFLLHFVKESKQDESGMPNNRFLAERTGGTYSTLKVQPAELEDSGVYFCASSQDLRQTRAFFGQGTRLTVV.

V usage is TRBV2 and J usage is TRBJ2-5; D is uncertain. This CDR3 region has 13 residues. V was trimmed by 4 bases and J by 1 base, leaving 7 bases between them. Looked up from germline, CDR1 is SNHLY and CDR2 is FYNNEI. The CDR3: CASSGDTQETQYF. Here the CDR3 DNA reads TGTGCCAGCAGTGGAGATACCCAAGAGACCCAGTACTTC.

A word on this clone: The sample contains more than one DNA sequence encoding this CDR3. The chain couples TRBV19 to TRBJ2-3, with TRBD2 matching over 7 bases. This CDR3 is built from 13 residues. The germline V gene encodes CDR1 LNHDA and CDR2 SQIVND (reference sequence). V dropped 4 bases and J dropped 3; count of bases not matched to a gene: 1. DNA for the CDR3: TGTGCCAGTAGTAGCGGGAGTACAGATACGCAGTATTTT. The encoded protein is CASSSGSTDTQYF.

This chain connects TRBV4-1 to TRBJ2-5, with a tentative D call TRBD1 (6 bases). This CDR3 is built from 13 residues. The V and J ends lost 4 bases and 5 bases respectively, with 11 bases between them. Looked up from germline, CDR1 is MGHRA and CDR2 is YSYEKL. The CDR3 sequence: CASSRTEGETQYF. CDR3 coding DNA: TGCGCCAGCAGCCGGACAGAGGGGGAGACCCAGTACTTC.

The rearrangement joins TRBV7-3 to TRBJ2-3, with D possibly TRBD1 on 6 matching bases. Trimming pared 5 bases from V and 5 bases from J, leaving 14 bases between. This CDR3 has 14 amino acids. CDR1 and CDR2 (germline): SGHTA, FQGTGA. DNA for the CDR3: TGTGCCAGCAGCCTTAATTTCAGGGGAGATACGCAGTATTTT. As protein: CASSLNFRGDTQYF.

This chain links TRBV7-2 with TRBJ1-2, with 11 bases matching TRBD1. Per germline, CDR1 SGHTA and CDR2 FQGNSA. The CDR3 runs 15 residues. Trimming cost V 4 bases and J 4 bases; bases outside gene matches: 5. The CDR3 DNA sequence: TGTGCCAGCAGCTCCGGGACAGGGGGATTCTATGGCTACACCTTC. Protein: CASSSGTGGFYGYTF.

CDR3 sequence reads: CASSPGTGNQPQHF. The CDR3 DNA sequence: TGTGCCAGCAGCCCCGGGACAGGGAATCAGCCCCAGCATTTT. The chain carries TRBV7-9 and TRBJ1-5, with 9 bases aligning to TRBD1. Germline V gene lookup returns CDR1 SEHNR and CDR2 FQNEAQ (reference sequence). The V segment lost 5 bases and the J segment 4 bases; nucleotides outside the gene matches: 3. The CDR3 has 14 residues.